The sequence of this T cell receptor beta chain was determined in a study of T cells after yellow fever vaccination. Study-wide findings and caveats: Contaminants from the bulk population, in the form of abundant clonotypes, could be found in FACS-sorted repertoires.

The germline gives CDR1 LGHNA, CDR2 YNFKEQ. V was pared by 3 bases and J by 0 bases, with 16 bases between. CDR3 length: 17 amino acids. This clonotype was recorded many times. Antigen unknown. UMIs and a universal primer site were added when TCR cDNA was made by 5'RACE template switching. TCRdb ran MiXCR on the 5' RACE reads and lists one entry per CDR3 protein. The sample comprises some 120,000 distinct CDR3 sequences, under 8% of which are singletons, and around 2.3% rests with the top ten. The rearrangement joins TRBV4-2 to TRBJ2-3; TRBD1 or TRBD2 may be the D gene (5 bases each). The sample consisted of CD4+ T cells sorted from PBMCs, taken roughly 10 days after the first yellow fever vaccination. The sequence was obtained from a man younger than 35 who received the YFV17D yellow fever vaccine. CDR3 sequence (DNA): TGTGCCAGCAGCCAGGAGGTCGCGACAGTTAGCACAGATACGCAGTATTTT. Amino acids: CASSQEVATVSTDTQYF.